The 26 T cell receptor beta chains reported below all come from one sample, sequenced in a study of metastatic and nonmetastatic thyroid tumors. MiXCR reprocessed the PCR reads for TCRdb. Of about 93,000 clones listed, about 13% are singletons. No treatment of any kind had been given to any patient before thyroid surgery. Material: blood. Source of these receptors: a female donor with papillary thyroid cancer or a benign thyroid nodule (not recorded which). Some clones in this sample may be carry-over from other donors' samples.

The chain couples TRBV4-2 to TRBJ2-2, with D perhaps given as TRBD1 or TRBD2 (5 bases each). The CDR3 has 18 amino acids. V lost 0 bases, J lost 11 bases, and 25 bases lay in between. Germline-derived CDR1 and CDR2 are LGHNA and YNFKEQ. CDR3 protein: CASSQEAVGVIGACELFF. The CDR3 nucleotides are TGTGCCAGCAGCCAAGAGGCCGTAGGGGTTATCGGGGCCTGTGAGCTGTTTTTT.

This clone has ten or more counts. The chain has TRBV19 and TRBJ2-5; 13 positions match TRBD2. Germline trimming cut 5 bases from V and 4 bases from J; bases unmatched to any gene: 7. This CDR3 has 16 residues. CDR1 and CDR2 from the germline V gene are LNHDA and SQIVND (reference sequence). The CDR3 spells CASSQTLAGGAETQYF. CDR3 bases: TGTGCCAGTAGTCAGACACTAGCGGGAGGGGCAGAGACCCAGTACTTC.

A word on this clone: Given a much more abundant clone one base away, this may be a read error. The chain is built from TRBV5-6 and TRBJ1-1, with D tentatively TRBD1 (5 bases). The CDR3 runs 13 residues. The germline V gene encodes CDR1 SGHDT and CDR2 YYEEEE. DNA of the CDR3: TGTGTCAGCAGCAGGGTCCTGAACACTGAAGCTTTCTTT. Encoded protein: CVSSRVLNTEAFF. Together with reference TRBV5-6 and TRBJ1-1, the CDR3 gives the full variable domain: DAGVTQSPTHLIKTRGQQVTLRCSPKSGHDTVSWYQQALGQGPQFIFQYYEEEERQRGNFPDRFSGHQFPNYSSELNVNALLLGDSALYLCVSSRVLNTEAFFGQGTRLTVV.

In this sample, this clone turned up a few times. The J gene is TRBJ2-7, the V gene TRBV6-1; D perhaps matches TRBD1 (7 bases). CDR1 is MNHNS and CDR2 is SASEGT in the germline V gene. V lost 2 bases and J 6 bases, leaving 17 bases between the germline ends. The CDR3 extends over 15 amino acids. The CDR3: CASSESWQGGGEQYF. For the CDR3, the DNA is TGTGCCAGCAGTGAATCCTGGCAGGGGGGTGGCGAGCAGTACTTC.

The table lists this clone with a few counts. A single base separates this from a much larger clone, so it may be a read error. The same CDR3 arises from other DNA sequences in this sample as well. The J gene is TRBJ1-1, the V gene TRBV6-1; unclear D gene. Trimming pared 7 bases from V and 5 bases from J, leaving 17 bases between. Germline CDR1 reads MNHNS; CDR2 reads SASEGT. The length of the CDR3 is 14 residues. For the CDR3, the DNA is TGTGCCAGCATTCCGACGGGTGGATGGACTGAAGCTTTCTTT. It specifies CASIPTGGWTEAFF.

This clone was recorded many times. The chain uses TRBV5-4 and TRBJ2-1, with TRBD2 identical over 12 bases. The CDR3 is 16 amino acids. The J segment lost 9 bases and the V segment lost 4 bases, leaving 11 bases of the junction unmatched. Germline CDR1 and CDR2: SGHNT and YYREEE (reference sequence). CDR3 sequence (DNA): TGTGCCAGCAGCCCTCGGCGACTAGCGGGAGTGAGTGAGCAGTTCTTC. As protein: CASSPRRLAGVSEQFF.

There are many counts of this clone. The chain recombines TRBV11-3 with TRBJ2-2; D is perhaps TRBD2 (5 bases). This CDR3 region has 15 residues. The germline V gene has CDR1 SGHNT and CDR2 YENEEA. The V gene lost 0 bases and the J gene lost 4 bases, with 9 bases spanning the gap. Here the CDR3 reads CASSLDAGGTGELFF. Written as DNA, the CDR3 is TGTGCCAGCAGCTTAGATGCGGGTGGCACCGGGGAGCTGTTTTTT. Full variable domain (missing parts from reference TRBV11-3 and TRBJ2-2): EAGVVQSPRYKIIEKKQPVAFWCNPISGHNTLYWYLQNLGQGPELLIRYENEEAVDDSQLPKDRFSAERLKGVDSTLKIQPAELGDSAVYLCASSLDAGGTGELFFGEGSRLTVL.

This chain links TRBV7-6 with TRBJ2-1; D is perhaps TRBD2 (5 bases). The CDR3 contains 16 residues. Germline V lookup: CDR1 SGHVS, CDR2 FNYEAQ. V dropped 5 bases and J dropped 6 bases, with 20 bases sitting between them. The chain's CDR3 is CASSRATRELVNEQFF. The CDR3 nucleotides read TGTGCCAGCAGCCGCGCTACTAGAGAGCTCGTCAATGAGCAGTTCTTC.

This clone has only a few counts. This may be a read error: a much more frequent sequence differs by one nucleotide. CDR3 amino acids: CATREGHNEKLFF. The CDR3 bases are TGTGCCACCCGGGAGGGACATAATGAAAAACTGTTTTTT. The chain recombines TRBV28 with TRBJ1-4, with a possible D match to TRBD1 (6 bases). The CDR3 extends over 13 amino acids. V lost 10 bases, J lost 4 bases, and 13 bases lay in between. CDR1 and CDR2 (germline): MDHEN, SYDVKM.

A note on this clone: This may come from a read error, since a much larger clone is one base off. This chain uses TRBV19 with TRBJ2-2; D possibly corresponds to TRBD2 (6 bases). Per the germline V gene, CDR1 is LNHDA and CDR2 is SQIVND (reference sequence). V was trimmed by 9 bases and J by 6 bases, leaving 20 bases between them. This CDR3 is 15 amino acids long. The CDR3 here is CARLPGLWWAGELFF. For the CDR3, the DNA is TGTGCCAGACTACCGGGACTCTGGTGGGCCGGGGAGCTGTTTTTT.

This clone is categorized as medium-sized. The rearrangement joins TRBV28 to TRBJ2-1, with D hard to call. With 8 bases removed from V and 2 bases from J, the gap between germline ends came to 16 bases. CDR3 length: 15 residues. Germline V gene lookup returns CDR1 MDHEN and CDR2 SYDVKM. DNA of the CDR3: TGTGCCAGCGTGGGCAGTTTAACCCCCTACAATGAGCAGTTCTTC. Translated: CASVGSLTPYNEQFF.

Many counts were recorded for this clone. V and J are TRBV7-2 and TRBJ2-7; D gene uncertain. This CDR3 has 18 residues. Trimming shortened V by 7 bases and J by 4 bases, and 29 bases separated the two germline ends. Looked up from germline, CDR1 is SGHTA and CDR2 is FQGNSA. CDR3: CASTLSRVNLLLDYEQYF. The CDR3, as DNA: TGTGCCAGCACTCTATCTAGGGTAAATCTTCTTCTAGATTACGAGCAGTACTTC.

This chain connects TRBV20-1 to TRBJ2-7; maybe TRBD1 (6 bases). Germline CDR1 and CDR2: DFQATT and SNEGSKA (reference sequence). Trimming cost V 1 base and J 10 bases, with 23 bases left between them. CDR3 length equals 15 residues. CDR3 sequence (DNA): TGCAGTGCTAGAGGTTCACCCCAGGGGTTCTACTATCAGTACTTC. Protein: CSARGSPQGFYYQYF.

V usage is TRBV28 and J usage is TRBJ2-5; the match to TRBD1 covers 8 bases. The CDR3 spans 15 residues. The germline CDR1 and CDR2 sequences are MDHEN and SYDVKM. Germline trimming cut 5 bases from V and 1 base from J; bases unmatched to any gene: 6. CDR3 sequence: CASSPVDRGQETQYF. The CDR3 bases are TGTGCCAGCAGTCCCGTCGACAGGGGCCAAGAGACCCAGTACTTC.

In this sample, this clone turned up many times. The chain employs TRBV9 and TRBJ2-6; D gene ambiguous. This CDR3 has 14 residues. The V end lost 3 bases, the J end lost 0 bases, and 4 bases lay between the germline ends. Per the germline V gene, CDR1 is SGDLS and CDR2 is YYNGEE. Here the CDR3 DNA reads TGTGCCAGCAGCGCGGGCTCTGGGGCCAACGTCCTGACTTTC. It is translated as CASSAGSGANVLTF.

This clone has a count of ten or more. In DNA form, the CDR3 reads TGCGCCAGCAGCCAGCAGACAGGGACGGTCATCTACGAGCAGTACTTC. Protein product: CASSQQTGTVIYEQYF. V gene TRBV4-3 combines with J gene TRBJ2-7, with 7 bases identical to TRBD1. The CDR3 sequence is 16 residues long. Germline lookup yields CDR1 LGHNA and CDR2 YSLEER. With 3 bases clipped from V and 3 bases from J, the junction kept 11 bases outside the gene matches.

This clone was found many times. Other DNA sequences in this sample translate to the same CDR3. The genes are TRBV28 and TRBJ2-1; tentative D call: TRBD2 (6 bases). The CDR3 is made up of 12 amino acids. Germline V gene data show CDR1 as MDHEN and CDR2 as SYDVKM. V was clipped by 6 bases and J by 6 bases, with 9 bases between them. The CDR3 bases are TGTGCCAGCAGCCGCGGGACCAATGAGCAGTTCTTC. Amino acids: CASSRGTNEQFF.

This clone was counted many times. V is TRBV27 and J is TRBJ2-7; D possibly corresponds to TRBD1 (5 bases). V lost 3 bases to trimming and J lost 4 bases, with 13 bases between them. The germline V gene encodes CDR1 MNHEY and CDR2 SMNVEV (reference sequence). The CDR3 covers 14 residues. CDR3 protein: CASSFGQGYYEQYF. The DNA of the CDR3 is TGTGCCAGCAGTTTCGGGCAGGGTTATTACGAGCAGTACTTC.

This clone was picked up a small number of times. The J gene is TRBJ2-7, the V gene TRBV27; the D gene could be TRBD1 or TRBD2 (5 bases each). This CDR3 comprises 14 residues. Trimming shortened V by 7 bases and J by 3 bases, and 16 bases separated the two germline ends. Germline V gene sequence: CDR1 MNHEY, CDR2 SMNVEV (reference sequence). The CDR3 coding sequence is TGTGCCAGCATTCCATGGGACGGAATCTACGAGCAGTACTTC. It translates to CASIPWDGIYEQYF.

This clone was counted ten times or more. This chain links TRBV12-3 or TRBV12-4 with TRBJ2-5, with TRBD2 identical over 15 bases. The V gene end was trimmed by 1 base and the J gene end by 4 bases; junction bases not matched to a gene: 4. The CDR3 consists of 17 residues. DNA of the CDR3: TGTGCCAGCAGTTTAGGGACTAGCGGGAGGGCCGTAGAGACCCAGTACTTC. Translating gives CASSLGTSGRAVETQYF.

This clone has at least ten counts. This chain connects TRBV6-6 to TRBJ2-1; 7 positions agree with TRBD2. The CDR3 length is 15 residues. Germline-derived CDR1 and CDR2 are MNHNY and SVGAGI (reference sequence). Trimming cost V 2 bases and J 8 bases; bases outside gene matches: 9. The CDR3 nucleotides are TGTGCCAGCAGTTACAAGTTAGCGGGCGGGGATGAGCAGTTCTTC. This translates into CASSYKLAGGDEQFF.

This clone was seen at least ten times. The chain combines TRBV28 with TRBJ1-1; D ambiguous. V was trimmed by 3 bases and J by 6 bases, leaving 8 bases between them. There are 12 residues in the CDR3. Germline V gene sequence: CDR1 MDHEN, CDR2 SYDVKM. In nucleotides, the CDR3 is TGTGCCAGCAGTTTTCCTGTCTCTGAAGCTTTCTTT. Its protein is CASSFPVSEAFF.

This clone appeared many times. This rearrangement joins TRBV9 to TRBJ2-1, with D perhaps matching TRBD1 or TRBD2 (7 bases each). Deletions cut 0 bases from V and 5 bases from J, with 18 bases between. CDR1 SGDLS and CDR2 YYNGEE come from the germline V gene. The CDR3 has 17 residues. CDR3 amino acids: CASSVGEGAKLNNEQFF. CDR3 sequence (DNA): TGTGCCAGCAGCGTAGGGGAGGGGGCGAAACTTAACAATGAGCAGTTCTTC. The full variable domain, completed using reference TRBV9 and TRBJ2-1, is DSGVTQTPKHLITATGQRVTLRCSPRSGDLSVYWYQQSLDQGLQFLIQYYNGEERAKGNILERFSAQQFPDLHSELNLSSLELGDSALYFCASSVGEGAKLNNEQFFGPGTRLTVL.

This clone was observed many times. This specimen includes other DNA sequences encoding the same CDR3. The J gene is TRBJ1-4, the V gene TRBV5-1, with unresolved D. Looked up from germline, CDR1 is SGHRS and CDR2 is YFSETQ. The length of the CDR3 is 13 residues. The V and J ends lost 5 bases and 2 bases respectively, with 7 bases between them. The CDR3, as DNA: TGCGCCAGCAGGGGAGTGACTAATGAAAAACTGTTTTTT. Protein: CASRGVTNEKLFF.

Many counts were recorded for this clone. A much larger clone sits a single nucleotide away, making a read error possible. This chain links TRBV6-2 or TRBV6-3 with TRBJ2-7; 7 bases match TRBD1. This CDR3 comprises 12 residues. In germline, CDR1 is MNHEY, CDR2 SVGEGT. For the CDR3, the DNA is TGTGCCAGCAAGACAGGGTCCTACGAGCGGTACTTC. Its protein product is CASKTGSYERYF.

Comments on this clone: Given a much more abundant clone one base away, this may be a read error. Other DNA sequences within the sample encode an identical CDR3. The gene calls are TRBV20-1 and TRBJ2-5; unclear D gene. The germline V and J ends were trimmed by 6 bases and 5 bases, with 13 bases remaining between them. CDR3 length: 12 residues. The germline CDR1 and CDR2 sequences are DFQATT and SNEGSKA (reference sequence). In DNA, the CDR3 is TGCAGTGCAGATACACTGGGCGAGACCCAGTACTTC. Protein sequence: CSADTLGETQYF.